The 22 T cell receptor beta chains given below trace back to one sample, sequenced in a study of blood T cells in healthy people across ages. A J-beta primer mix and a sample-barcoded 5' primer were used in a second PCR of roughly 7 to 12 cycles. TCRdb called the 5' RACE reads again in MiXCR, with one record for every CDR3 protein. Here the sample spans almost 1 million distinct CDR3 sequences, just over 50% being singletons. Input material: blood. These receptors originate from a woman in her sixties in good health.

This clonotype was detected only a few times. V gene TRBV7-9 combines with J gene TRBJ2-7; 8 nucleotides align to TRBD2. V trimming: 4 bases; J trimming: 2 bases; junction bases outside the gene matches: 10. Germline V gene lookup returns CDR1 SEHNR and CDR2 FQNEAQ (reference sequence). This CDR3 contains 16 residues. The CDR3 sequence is CASSYVAGNLAYEQYF. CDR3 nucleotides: TGTGCCAGCAGCTACGTAGCGGGAAATTTGGCCTACGAGCAGTACTTC.

The CDR3: CASRASRDRYQPQHF. As DNA, the CDR3 is TGTGCCAGCAGAGCGAGCCGGGACAGATATCAGCCCCAGCATTTT. The rearrangement uses TRBV28 and TRBJ1-5; 7 bases match TRBD1. CDR1 and CDR2 from the germline V gene are MDHEN and SYDVKM. V shed 6 bases and J 5 bases; nucleotides not matched to a gene: 10. The CDR3 loop spans 15 amino acids. Full variable domain (outside the CDR3, taken from reference TRBV28 and TRBJ1-5): DVKVTQSSRYLVKRTGEKVFLECVQDMDHENMFWYRQDPGLGLRLIYFSYDVKMKEKGDIPEGYSVSREKKERFSLILESASTNQTSMYLCASRASRDRYQPQHFGDGTRLSIL.

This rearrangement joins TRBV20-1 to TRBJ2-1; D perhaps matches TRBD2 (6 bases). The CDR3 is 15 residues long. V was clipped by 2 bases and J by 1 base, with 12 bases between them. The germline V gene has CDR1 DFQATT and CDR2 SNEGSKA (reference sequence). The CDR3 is CSARSPSASYNEQFF. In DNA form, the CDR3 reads TGCAGTGCTAGATCCCCTAGCGCTTCCTACAATGAGCAGTTCTTC.

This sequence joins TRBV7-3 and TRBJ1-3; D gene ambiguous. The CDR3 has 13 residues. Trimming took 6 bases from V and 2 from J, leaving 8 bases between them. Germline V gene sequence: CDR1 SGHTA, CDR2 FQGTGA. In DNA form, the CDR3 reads TGTGCCAGCAGTTCCCTTCCTGGAAACACCATATATTTT. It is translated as CASSSLPGNTIYF.

The CDR3 reads CSAAWEEQYF. The CDR3 region has the DNA TGCAGTGCTGCCTGGGAAGAGCAGTACTTC. The chain carries TRBV20-1 and TRBJ2-4; D gene ambiguous. This CDR3 is 10 amino acids long. Germline loops: CDR1 DFQATT, CDR2 SNEGSKA (reference sequence). V shed 5 bases and J shed 13 bases, with 12 bases lying between them.

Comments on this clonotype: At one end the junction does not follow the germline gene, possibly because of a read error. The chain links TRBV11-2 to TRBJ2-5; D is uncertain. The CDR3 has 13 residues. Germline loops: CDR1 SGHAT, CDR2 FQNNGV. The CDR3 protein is CASSKEVQETQYF. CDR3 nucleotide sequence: TGTGCTAGCAGCAAGGAAGTCCAAGAGACCCAGTACTTC.

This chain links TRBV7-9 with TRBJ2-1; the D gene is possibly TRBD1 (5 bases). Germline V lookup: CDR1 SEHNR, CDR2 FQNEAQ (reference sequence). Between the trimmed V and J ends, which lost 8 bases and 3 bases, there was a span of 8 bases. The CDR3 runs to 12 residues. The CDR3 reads CASQGIYNEQFF. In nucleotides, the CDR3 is TGTGCCAGCCAGGGAATCTACAATGAGCAGTTCTTC.

The CDR3 region has the DNA TGTGCCATACAGCTCCGCGCAGGGGCTGGGGCCAACGTCCTGACTTTC. The encoded protein is CAIQLRAGAGANVLTF. The rearrangement uses TRBV7-2 and TRBJ2-6, with a tentative D call TRBD1 (6 bases). Trimming shortened V by 10 bases and J by 2 bases, and 18 bases separated the two germline ends. CDR3 size: 16 residues. The germline V gene encodes CDR1 SGHTA and CDR2 FQGNSA.

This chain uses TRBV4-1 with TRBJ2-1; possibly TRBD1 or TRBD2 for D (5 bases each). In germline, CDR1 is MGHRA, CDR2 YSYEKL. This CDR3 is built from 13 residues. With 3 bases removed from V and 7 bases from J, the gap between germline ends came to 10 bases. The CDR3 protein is CASSHSRENEQFF. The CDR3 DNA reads TGCGCCAGCAGCCACAGCAGGGAGAATGAGCAGTTCTTC.

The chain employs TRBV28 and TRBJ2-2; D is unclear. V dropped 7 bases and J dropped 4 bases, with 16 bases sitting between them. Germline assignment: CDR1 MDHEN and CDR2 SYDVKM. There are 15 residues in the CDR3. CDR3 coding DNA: TGTGCCAGCACAAGTGGGCCCGCGCTCACCGGGGAGCTGTTTTTT. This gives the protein CASTSGPALTGELFF. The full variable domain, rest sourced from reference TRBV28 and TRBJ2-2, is DVKVTQSSRYLVKRTGEKVFLECVQDMDHENMFWYRQDPGLGLRLIYFSYDVKMKEKGDIPEGYSVSREKKERFSLILESASTNQTSMYLCASTSGPALTGELFFGEGSRLTVL.

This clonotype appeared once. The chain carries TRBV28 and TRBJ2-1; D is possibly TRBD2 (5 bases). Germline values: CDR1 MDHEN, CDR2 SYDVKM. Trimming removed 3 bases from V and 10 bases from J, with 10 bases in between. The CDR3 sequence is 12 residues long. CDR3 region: CASSFMRAEQFF. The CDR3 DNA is TGTGCCAGCAGTTTCATGAGGGCCGAGCAGTTCTTC.

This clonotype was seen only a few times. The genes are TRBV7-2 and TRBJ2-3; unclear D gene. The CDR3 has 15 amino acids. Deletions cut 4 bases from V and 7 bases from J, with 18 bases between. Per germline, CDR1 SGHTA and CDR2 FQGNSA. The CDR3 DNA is TGTGCCAGCAGCTCCCTCGTCGGGCTTGGCCATACGCAGTATTTT. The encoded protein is CASSSLVGLGHTQYF.

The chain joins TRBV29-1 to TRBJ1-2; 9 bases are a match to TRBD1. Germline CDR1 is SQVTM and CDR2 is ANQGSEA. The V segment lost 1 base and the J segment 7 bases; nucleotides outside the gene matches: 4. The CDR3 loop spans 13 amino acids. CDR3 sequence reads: CSVEVDRGGGYTF. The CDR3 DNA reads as TGCAGCGTTGAAGTGGACAGGGGAGGTGGCTACACCTTC. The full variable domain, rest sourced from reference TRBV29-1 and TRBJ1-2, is SAVISQKPSRDICQRGTSLTIQCQVDSQVTMMFWYRQQPGQSLTLIATANQGSEATYESGFVIDKFPISRPNLTFSTLTVSNMSPEDSSIYLCSVEVDRGGGYTFGSGTRLTVV.

This CDR3 reads CSARLRPQPQHF. In nucleotides, the CDR3 is TGCAGTGCTAGACTAAGGCCTCAGCCCCAGCATTTT. The chain carries TRBV20-1 and TRBJ1-5, with D hard to call. Trimming shortened V by 2 bases and J by 6 bases, and 8 bases separated the two germline ends. Germline V gives CDR1 DFQATT, CDR2 SNEGSKA (reference sequence). The CDR3 is 12 amino acids.

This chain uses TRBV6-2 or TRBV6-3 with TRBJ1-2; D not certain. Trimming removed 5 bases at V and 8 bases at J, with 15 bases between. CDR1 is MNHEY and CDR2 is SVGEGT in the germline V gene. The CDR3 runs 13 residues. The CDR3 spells CASSDDLRVGYTF. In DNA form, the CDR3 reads TGTGCCAGCAGTGACGATCTCCGAGTGGGCTACACCTTC.

The CDR3 loop is CASSPGRRAPYNEQFF. The DNA for the CDR3 is TGTGCCAGCAGCCCAGGGCGAAGGGCCCCTTACAATGAGCAGTTCTTC. The rearrangement joins TRBV7-8 to TRBJ2-1; a weak D match, TRBD1 (5 bases). The CDR3 consists of 16 residues. V was cut by 5 bases and J by 4 bases, with 18 bases left in between. Per germline, CDR1 SGHVS and CDR2 FQNEAQ.

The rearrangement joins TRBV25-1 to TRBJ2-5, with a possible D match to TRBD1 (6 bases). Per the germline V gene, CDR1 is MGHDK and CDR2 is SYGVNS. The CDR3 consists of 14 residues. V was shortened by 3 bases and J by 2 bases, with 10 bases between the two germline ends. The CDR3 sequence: CASSDDRIQETQYF. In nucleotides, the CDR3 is TGTGCCAGCAGTGACGACAGGATACAAGAGACCCAGTACTTC.

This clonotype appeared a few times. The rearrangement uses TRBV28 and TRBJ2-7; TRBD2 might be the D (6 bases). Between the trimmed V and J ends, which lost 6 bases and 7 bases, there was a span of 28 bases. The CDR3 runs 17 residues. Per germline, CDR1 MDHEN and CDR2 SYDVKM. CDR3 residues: CASRPPGLQDYSNEQYF. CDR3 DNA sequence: TGTGCCAGCAGACCCCCGGGACTCCAAGACTACTCCAATGAGCAGTACTTC.

CDR3 protein: CASSQARDNYGYTF. CDR3 nucleotide sequence: TGTGCCAGCAGCCAAGCCCGGGACAACTATGGCTACACCTTC. V usage is TRBV4-2 and J usage is TRBJ1-2, with D tentatively TRBD1 (5 bases). Germline values: CDR1 LGHNA, CDR2 YNFKEQ. CDR3 length equals 14 residues. V lost 1 base and J lost 2, with 8 bases in between.

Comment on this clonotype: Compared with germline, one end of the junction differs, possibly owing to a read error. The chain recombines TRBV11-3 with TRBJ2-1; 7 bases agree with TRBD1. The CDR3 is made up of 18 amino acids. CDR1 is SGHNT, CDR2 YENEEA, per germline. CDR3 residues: CASSLDKGAGPLGNERFF. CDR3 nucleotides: TGTGCCAGCAGCTTAGATAAGGGGGCCGGGCCCCTAGGGAATGAGCGGTTCTTC.

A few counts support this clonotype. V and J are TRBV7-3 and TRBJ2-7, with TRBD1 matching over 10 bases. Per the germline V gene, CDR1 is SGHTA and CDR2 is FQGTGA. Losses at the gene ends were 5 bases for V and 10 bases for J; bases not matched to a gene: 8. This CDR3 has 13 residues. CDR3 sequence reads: CASSPGQGNAQYF. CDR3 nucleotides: TGTGCCAGCAGCCCGGGACAGGGGAACGCCCAGTACTTC.

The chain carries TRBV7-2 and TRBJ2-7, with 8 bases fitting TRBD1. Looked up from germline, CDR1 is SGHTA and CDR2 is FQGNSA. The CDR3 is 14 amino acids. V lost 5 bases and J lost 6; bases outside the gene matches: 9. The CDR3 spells CASSHQGAFAEQYF. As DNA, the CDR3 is TGTGCCAGCAGCCACCAGGGGGCGTTCGCCGAGCAGTACTTC.